This TCR beta chain emerged from a study of a mutant IDH1 vaccine in newly diagnosed glioma. Study-wide background: Patients had eight vaccinations, in weeks 1, 3, 5, 7, 11, 15, 19 and 23. The first vaccination came 4-6 weeks after radiotherapy alone, or with temozolomide cycles.

Broader study findings: Among top peripheral T cell clonotypes, changes seemed unrelated to pseudoprogression.

Time point given: week 5, during vaccination. Each vaccine dose was 300 ug of mutant IDH1 20-mer peptide, with topical imiquimod. Libraries were prepared by immunoSEQ multiplex PCR; TCRdb keeps only in-frame clonotypes and omits some of them. The sample includes over 55,000 clones, 82% of them seen just once. About this clone itself: Antigen specificity is unknown.

The material was PBMCs, obtained from a glioma patient whose treatment included an IDH1 peptide vaccine. The clonotype was recovered from a young woman with glioma. Some clones in this sample may be carry-over from other donors' samples.

CDR3 nucleotides: TGTGCCAGCAGTTACTCGGGGGAGGCGAGCGAAGGCTACACCTTC. This encodes CASSYSGEASEGYTF. The V call is TRBV6-5, the J call TRBJ1-2, with D possibly being TRBD1 (5 bases). Trimming pared 0 bases from V and 8 bases from J, leaving 16 bases between. The germline V gene encodes CDR1 MNHEY and CDR2 SVGAGI. This CDR3 has 15 residues.